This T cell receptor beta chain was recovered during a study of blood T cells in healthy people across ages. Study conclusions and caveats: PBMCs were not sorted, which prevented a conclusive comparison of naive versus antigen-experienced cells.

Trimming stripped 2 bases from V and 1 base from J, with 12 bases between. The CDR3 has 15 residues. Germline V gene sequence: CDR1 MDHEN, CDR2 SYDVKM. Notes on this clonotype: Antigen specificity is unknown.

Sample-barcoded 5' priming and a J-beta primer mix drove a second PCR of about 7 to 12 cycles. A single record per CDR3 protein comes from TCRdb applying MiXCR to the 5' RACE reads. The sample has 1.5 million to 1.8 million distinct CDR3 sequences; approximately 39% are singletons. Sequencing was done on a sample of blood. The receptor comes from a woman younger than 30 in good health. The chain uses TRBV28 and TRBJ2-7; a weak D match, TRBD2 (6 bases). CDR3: CASSLRGLRSYEQYF. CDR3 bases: TGTGCCAGCAGTTTAAGGGGACTCAGGTCCTACGAGCAGTACTTC.